Listed below are T cell receptor beta chains from one sample, sequenced in a study of early T cells in non-severe SARS-CoV-2 infection. TCRdb recomputed calls from the 5' RACE reads with MiXCR, one row per CDR3 protein. This table has 98,000 or so distinct CDR3 sequences, approximately 10% appearing once. The source material was whole blood. These receptor sequences come from an adult who was a healthcare worker with PCR-confirmed SARS-CoV-2 infection or an uninfected control (not recorded which). The CDR3 runs from the conserved cysteine through the conserved F or W. D genes are given only for firm matches. Size is stated for part of the rows, as once, few or many counts, or as a class when the clone is expanded.

NA,NA,TRBV30,TRBJ1-4,CARSVPQGRRAYEKLFF,TGTGCCCGGAGTGTACCACAGGGACGGAGGGCTTATGAAAAACTGTTTTTT
TRBD1,few,TRBV28,TRBJ1-1,CASSPYRGRGTEAFF,TGTGCCAGCAGCCCTTACAGGGGGCGCGGGACTGAAGCTTTCTTT
NA,NA,TRBV29-1,TRBJ2-1,CSVVNSASQFF,TGCAGCGTTGTTAACTCAGCTTCGCAGTTCTTC
NA,NA,TRBV2,TRBJ2-3,CASSGGTAPETDTQYF,TGTGCCAGCAGTGGAGGCACAGCGCCAGAAACAGATACGCAGTATTTT
TRBD1,few,TRBV7-9,TRBJ2-6,CASSRGQGGSGANVLTF,TGTGCCAGCAGCCGAGGACAGGGGGGCTCTGGGGCCAACGTCCTGACTTTC
NA,NA,TRBV4-1,TRBJ1-1,CASSQERTGLNTEAFF,TGCGCCAGCAGCCAAGAACGCACGGGTTTGAACACTGAAGCTTTCTTT
TRBD1,many,TRBV29-1,TRBJ2-3,CSVPGTGALGTQYF,TGCAGCGTCCCCGGGACAGGGGCTTTGGGTACGCAGTATTTT
NA,many,TRBV7-9,TRBJ1-1,CASSLAGGPAEAFF,TGTGCCAGCAGCTTAGCTGGGGGACCCGCTGAAGCTTTCTTT
NA,NA,TRBV9,TRBJ1-6,CASSVEVKNSPLHF,TGTGCCAGCAGCGTAGAGGTCAAAAACTCACCCCTCCACTTT
NA,few,TRBV6-5,TRBJ2-3,CASSTYGKVDTQYF,TGTGCCAGCAGTACTTACGGGAAAGTAGATACGCAGTATTTT
TRBD1,few,TRBV28,TRBJ1-6,CASSPPTGYNSPLHF,TGTGCCAGCAGTCCTCCGACAGGGTATAATTCACCCCTCCACTTT
NA,NA,TRBV7-7,TRBJ2-5,CASSPRVGETQYF,TGTGCCAGCAGCCCGAGGGTGGGGGAGACCCAGTACTTC
NA,many,TRBV9,TRBJ1-1,CASSPRLNTEAFF,TGTGCCAGCAGCCCCCGCCTCAACACTGAAGCTTTCTTT
NA,many,TRBV18,TRBJ2-1,CASSLTRQTHNEQFF,TGTGCCAGCTCACTAACCCGACAAACTCACAATGAGCAGTTCTTC